This record covers a single T cell receptor beta chain. Germline values: CDR1 SGHTA, CDR2 FQGNSA. V lost 1 base and J lost 14, with 18 bases in between. The length of the CDR3 is 14 residues. This entry is derived from a study of blood T cell repertoires in COVID-19. As for the study in general: COVID-19 samples collected from the United States, Italy and Spain covered acute and convalescent phases. T cells, B-cell-depleted T cells, or PBMCs supplied cDNA or gDNA.

Source study methods: The assay estimated nucleated cells by amplifying reference gene primers. Measured with immunoSEQ multiplex PCR; TCRdb has only the in-frame clones, and not every one. The DNA gave D and trimming, while V, J and clone size come from that table. The sample shows roughly 260,000 clones, roughly 82% of them seen only once. This clonotype was sampled from a woman in her 70s with acute or convalescent COVID-19. The gene calls are TRBV7-2 and TRBJ2-4; D perhaps matches TRBD2 (6 bases). The sample consisted of peripheral blood. The DNA for the CDR3 is TGTGCCAGCAGCTTAGAATTCACTAGCCGGGTCAAGTACTTC. This sequence encodes CASSLEFTSRVKYF.